The 19 T cell receptor beta chains below all came from one sample that was sequenced in a study of tumor-infiltrating lymphocytes in primary liver carcinoma. The researchers obtained blood RNA from unsorted whole blood and also extracted germline DNA. TCR beta cDNA was prepared out of roughly 450 ng total RNA by means of a constant-region primer. Slightly modified ARM-PCR served as the procedure for the TCR beta libraries. These libraries came from three rounds of nested multiplex PCR. The study ran its first two PCR rounds for around 10 cycles each, using TRBV1-TRBV30 forward primers and a C-beta reverse primer. TCRdb passed the multiplex PCR reads through MiXCR, listing each CDR3 protein once. The table shows fewer than 350,000 distinct CDR3 sequences, with around three fifths occurring only once. Sequencing used peripheral blood. Receptors originate from a man aged 35-49 years with primary liver carcinoma and hepatitis B virus infection.

The chain carries TRBV11-2 and TRBJ2-7; 10 positions match TRBD2. The CDR3 is 16 amino acids. With 10 bases clipped from V and 7 bases from J, the junction kept 19 bases outside the gene matches. CDR1 and CDR2 (germline): SGHAT, FQNNGV. DNA for the CDR3: TGTGCCACCGGGGAGTGTCTCCTAGCGGGAGCAGAAGAGCAGTACTTC. It encodes CATGECLLAGAEEQYF. Using reference TRBV11-2 and TRBJ2-7 for the parts outside the CDR3, the full variable domain is EAGVAQSPRYKIIEKRQSVAFWCNPISGHATLYWYQQILGQGPKLLIQFQNNGVVDDSQLPKDRFSAERLKGVDSTLKIQPAKLEDSAVYLCATGECLLAGAEEQYFGPGTRLTVT.

To note about this clonotype: Mismatch with germline at one junction end may stem from a read error. The chain couples TRBV29-1 to TRBJ2-7; tentatively, D is TRBD1 or TRBD2 (6 bases each). The germline CDR1 and CDR2 sequences are SQVTM and ANQGSEA. The CDR3 totals 16 residues. In DNA, the CDR3 is TGCAGCGTTGCCCTAATCGGCGGGACATTCTCCTATGAGCGGTACTTC. It codes for CSVALIGGTFSYERYF.

About this clonotype: A much larger clone lies one base from this, so it may be a read error. J is TRBJ2-7 and V is TRBV4-3, with a possible D match to TRBD2 (5 bases). The CDR3 has 13 residues. V was pared by 1 base and J by 6 bases, with 10 bases between. From germline, CDR1 is LGHNA and CDR2 YSLEER. The CDR3 is CASSQVDRGEQYF. The CDR3 DNA reads TGCGCCAGCAGCCAAGTCGACCGGGGCGAGCAGTACTTC.

Of note for this clonotype: One base away lies a much larger clone, so this may be a sequencing read error. The chain has TRBV6-6 and TRBJ1-5; D is perhaps TRBD1 (5 bases). Germline V gene lookup returns CDR1 MNHNY and CDR2 SVGAGI (reference sequence). There are 14 residues in the CDR3. The CDR3 reads CASRDATQGQLQHF. CDR3 coding DNA: TGTGCCAGCAGAGACGCAACCCAGGGTCAGCTCCAGCATTTT.

On this clonotype: A junction end diverges from the germline sequence, so it may reflect a read error. This sequence joins TRBV11-2 and TRBJ2-1; D gene uncertain. From germline, CDR1 is SGHAT and CDR2 FQNNGV. This CDR3 spans 14 amino acids. This chain's CDR3 is CASSLHRLVGEQLF. The DNA of the CDR3 is TGTGCCAGCAGCTTACACCGGCTAGTTGGTGAGCAGTTATTC.

In this sample, this clonotype turned up once. The CDR3 end shows no conserved phenylalanine or tryptophan, and so a read error is likely. The chain uses TRBV29-1 and TRBJ2-5; 7 bases fit TRBD1. The CDR3 contains 11 residues. The V gene end was trimmed by 7 bases and the J gene end by 5 bases; junction bases not matched to a gene: 4. CDR1 and CDR2 from the germline V gene are SQVTM and ANQGSEA. DNA of the CDR3: TGCAGCGGTAGGGGGCCGGAGACCCAGTACTCC. Its translation: CSGRGPETQYS.

Regarding this clonotype: A much larger clone differs by one base, so this may be a read error. The V and J genes are TRBV6-5 and TRBJ2-7; D is unresolved. This CDR3 has 16 amino acids. Germline lookup yields CDR1 MNHEY and CDR2 SVGAGI. V lost 5 bases, J lost 5 bases, and 22 bases lay in between. CDR3 nucleotides: TGTGCCAGCAGTATTACTTTGGCTGGATCCCTCCACGAGCAGTACTTC. Translation gives CASSITLAGSLHEQYF.

The genes are TRBV10-3 and TRBJ2-7, with TRBD1 identical over 7 bases. Losses at the gene ends were 6 bases for V and 3 bases for J; bases not matched to a gene: 2. The germline V gene encodes CDR1 ENHRY and CDR2 SYGVKD. There are 12 residues in the CDR3. CDR3 region: CAIRNRGYEQYF. CDR3 sequence (DNA): TGTGCCATCAGAAACAGGGGCTACGAGCAGTACTTC.

This clonotype appeared a single time. The rearrangement uses TRBV12-3 or TRBV12-4 and TRBJ2-7; possibly TRBD1 for D (6 bases). Between the trimmed V and J ends, which lost 9 bases and 1 base, there was a span of 22 bases. The CDR3 is 16 amino acids. CDR3 amino acids: CASSPGMGAGSYEQYF. The CDR3 DNA sequence: TGTGCCAGTAGTCCCGGTATGGGGGCAGGGTCCTACGAGCAGTACTTC.

The sample holds many counts of this clonotype. The genes are TRBV6-1 and TRBJ2-1, with D possibly matching TRBD2 (5 bases). V was cut by 4 bases and J by 6 bases, with 16 bases left in between. CDR1 MNHNS and CDR2 SASEGT come from the germline V gene. The CDR3 spans 15 residues. The CDR3, as DNA: TGTGCCAGCAGTGCCCACCTTACTAGGGCCAATGAGCAGTTCTTC. Translated: CASSAHLTRANEQFF.

This clonotype was seen only once. One end of the junction varies from germline; a read error may be responsible. The rearrangement uses TRBV11-2 and TRBJ2-7; the match to TRBD1 covers 8 bases. Germline assignment: CDR1 SGHAT and CDR2 FQNNGV. The CDR3 loop spans 15 amino acids. CDR3 sequence (DNA): TGTGCTAGCAGCTTAGGACAGGGTAGTAACCACGAGCAGTACTTC. This codes for CASSLGQGSNHEQYF.

This clonotype was found many times. The chain joins TRBV6-5 to TRBJ1-2; 7 bases are shared with TRBD1. The CDR3 sequence is 12 residues long. Trimming cost V 7 bases and J 8 bases; bases outside gene matches: 7. The germline V gene encodes CDR1 MNHEY and CDR2 SVGAGI. The CDR3 region has the DNA TGTGCCAGCATGGTCAGGGGGTACGGCTACACCTTC. Translated, it gives CASMVRGYGYTF.

Comments on this clonotype: At one of its ends the junction is not consistent with the germline gene, which may arise from a read error. The CDR3 spells CVSSLRTGGESFF. CDR3 in DNA: TGTGTCAGCAGCCTTAGGACAGGGGGCGAGTCGTTCTTC. The rearrangement uses TRBV11-2 and TRBJ2-1; 11 bases align to TRBD1. CDR3 length: 13 residues. Germline V CDR1 and CDR2: SGHAT, FQNNGV.

This clonotype was seen ten or more times. The CDR3 coding sequence is TGCGCCAGCAGCCAAGATCGAGGGACCTACGAGCAGTACTTC. It codes for CASSQDRGTYEQYF. The chain carries TRBV4-1 and TRBJ2-7, with TRBD2 as a possible D gene (5 bases). V shed 0 bases and J shed 2 bases, with 8 bases lying between them. Germline lookup yields CDR1 MGHRA and CDR2 YSYEKL. The CDR3 runs to 14 residues.

Regarding this clonotype: This may come from a read error, since a much larger clone is one base off. The gene calls are TRBV6-2 or TRBV6-3 and TRBJ2-1, with unresolved D. CDR3 length: 15 residues. Trimming removed 0 bases at V and 8 bases at J, with 14 bases between. The germline gives CDR1 MNHEY, CDR2 SVGEGT. CDR3 in amino acids: CASSYSLWTAYEQFF. The CDR3 region has the DNA TGTGCCAGCAGTTACTCTTTATGGACGGCCTATGAGCAGTTCTTC.

This clonotype was seen just once. This chain links TRBV5-1 with TRBJ1-1; the D gene is possibly TRBD1 (5 bases). Germline-derived CDR1 and CDR2 are SGHRS and YFSETQ. The CDR3 runs 15 residues. CDR3 amino acids: CDCSLEVGVDTEAFF. The DNA for the CDR3 is TGCGACTGCAGCTTGGAGGTAGGGGTGGACACTGAAGCTTTCTTT.

This clonotype was seen ten or more times. One junction end disagrees with the germline gene, perhaps due to a read error. This chain uses TRBV29-1 with TRBJ1-5; 8 nucleotides agree with TRBD1. The CDR3 is 10 amino acids. Germline CDR1 and CDR2: SQVTM and ANQGSEA. The CDR3 DNA reads as TGCAGCGTACGGACAGGGAATGATGATTTT. Translation: CSVRTGNDDF.

In its sample, this clonotype was seen a few times. The J gene is TRBJ2-1, the V gene TRBV24-1; TRBD2 agrees at 10 bases. CDR1 KGHDR and CDR2 SFDVKD come from the germline V gene. V gave up 0 bases and J gave up 4 bases; unmatched junction bases: 2. The CDR3 loop spans 16 amino acids. Written as DNA, the CDR3 is TGTGCCACCAGTGATTTGTGGACTAGCGGTTACAATGAGCAGTTCTTC. Its protein product is CATSDLWTSGYNEQFF.

This clonotype was counted between two and nine times. This could be a read error, since a much larger clone is one nucleotide away. The V and J genes are TRBV4-3 and TRBJ2-5; no clear D. Trimming took 5 bases from V and 7 from J, leaving 14 bases between them. This CDR3 is built from 13 residues. Germline lookup yields CDR1 LGHNA and CDR2 YSLEER. This chain's CDR3 is CASSFTLVRTQYF. Written as DNA, the CDR3 is TGCGCCAGCAGCTTCACGCTCGTCCGGACCCAGTACTTC.